The 18 T cell receptor beta chains reported below all come from one sample, sequenced in a study of low-dose radiotherapy and immunotherapy resistance in tumors. TRAV- and TRBV-specific primers, spanning alpha and beta chains, primed first-strand cDNA. Amplification, which lasted around 20 PCR cycles, used a constant-region primer and V-primer adapter to amplify TCRs. In TCRdb, the reads were re-called with MiXCR into one record per CDR3 protein. Of 75,000 to 95,000 distinct CDR3 sequences listed, 9.4% were seen once; the top ten hold more than 0.85%. The sample's time point: before trial treatment. Here the sequenced sample was PBMCs, taken before treatment. These receptors were obtained from a male donor with prostate cancer.

This clonotype was seen at least ten times. The V gene is TRBV20-1, the J gene TRBJ2-5; 11 nucleotides agree with TRBD2. The ends lost 5 bases at V and 4 bases at J; junction bases unmatched: 3. Germline CDR1 DFQATT, CDR2 SNEGSKA (reference sequence). The CDR3 totals 13 residues. The CDR3 DNA follows: TGCAGTGCTGAACTAGCGGGAGTAGAGACCCAGTACTTC. This codes for CSAELAGVETQYF.

This clonotype was detected ten times or more. This chain joins TRBV28 and TRBJ2-7; TRBD2 matches at 7 bases. The V gene end was trimmed by 6 bases and the J gene end by 4 bases; junction bases not matched to a gene: 9. Germline CDR1 reads MDHEN; CDR2 reads SYDVKM. The CDR3 spans 14 residues. DNA of the CDR3: TGTGCCAGCAGGCTGGGCGGGAGTTCATACGAGCAGTACTTC. It codes for CASRLGGSSYEQYF.

The chain recombines TRBV5-8 with TRBJ1-5; D may be TRBD1 (6 bases). The length of the CDR3 is 14 residues. Trimming took off 2 bases at V and 7 bases at J, with 13 bases between the two ends. Germline V CDR1 and CDR2: SGHTS, YDEGEE. The CDR3 spells CASSLMGQRQPQHF. The CDR3 DNA reads TGTGCCAGCAGCTTAATGGGACAACGACAGCCCCAGCATTTT.

This clonotype was seen at least ten times. This chain uses TRBV7-2 with TRBJ2-3; 9 positions agree with TRBD2. The J segment lost 5 bases and the V segment lost 5 bases, leaving 11 bases of the junction unmatched. The CDR3 runs to 16 residues. Germline values: CDR1 SGHTA, CDR2 FQGNSA. The CDR3 loop is CASSPPGGRVQDTQYF. In DNA, the CDR3 is TGTGCCAGCAGCCCCCCCGGCGGGAGGGTACAAGATACGCAGTATTTT.

Of note for this clonotype: A far larger clone is off by one base, so a read error is likely. This chain joins TRBV5-1 and TRBJ1-5; 9 nucleotides line up with TRBD1. This CDR3 comprises 14 residues. Germline-derived CDR1 and CDR2 are SGHRS and YFSETQ. The CDR3 DNA reads as TGTGTCAGCAGCTTACAGGGGGCAGTCCAGCCCCAGCATTTT. Translating gives CVSSLQGAVQPQHF.

This clonotype was seen many times. This sequence joins TRBV12-3 or TRBV12-4 and TRBJ2-1; 12 bases agree with TRBD2. V was clipped by 3 bases and J by 3 bases; unmatched bases: 9. The CDR3 extends over 18 amino acids. The CDR3 protein is CASSFGLAGGRGYNEQFF. CDR3 nucleotide sequence: TGTGCCAGCAGTTTTGGTCTAGCGGGAGGGCGCGGCTACAATGAGCAGTTCTTC.

This clonotype was seen many times. The chain is built from TRBV3-1 and TRBJ2-2; tentative D call: TRBD1 (6 bases). Germline V gives CDR1 LGHDT, CDR2 YNNKEL (reference sequence). Trimming removed 7 bases from V and 0 bases from J, with 15 bases in between. The CDR3 runs 16 residues. In DNA, the CDR3 is TGTGCCAGCACCAAATCAAAGGGGGCGAACACCGGGGAGCTGTTTTTT. Translating it yields CASTKSKGANTGELFF.

This clonotype was detected many times. V and J are TRBV9 and TRBJ2-2; TRBD2 agrees at 9 bases. With 4 bases clipped from V and 4 bases from J, the junction kept 8 bases outside the gene matches. Germline CDR1 reads SGDLS; CDR2 reads YYNGEE. The CDR3 extends over 16 amino acids. The CDR3 region is CASSNIAGAATGELFF. The CDR3 region has the DNA TGTGCCAGCAGCAACATAGCGGGAGCGGCCACCGGGGAGCTGTTTTTT.

This clonotype was detected many times. The chain has TRBV3-1 and TRBJ2-1, with TRBD2 identical over 13 bases. This CDR3 comprises 14 residues. Germline CDR1 and CDR2: LGHDT and YNNKEL (reference sequence). Losses at the gene ends were 3 bases for V and 9 bases for J; bases not matched to a gene: 2. The CDR3 here is CASSHGTSGAEQFF. Written as DNA, the CDR3 is TGTGCCAGCAGCCATGGGACTAGCGGGGCTGAGCAGTTCTTC.

This sequence joins TRBV2 and TRBJ2-7; D possibly corresponds to TRBD1 (6 bases). Trimming took off 5 bases at V and 3 bases at J, with 17 bases between the two ends. There are 15 residues in the CDR3. CDR1 is SNHLY, CDR2 FYNNEI, per germline. Here the CDR3 DNA reads TGTGCCAGCAGTCAAGGGCAGGGGCTAGTCTACGAGCAGTACTTC. Amino acids: CASSQGQGLVYEQYF.

This clonotype was counted at least ten times. The genes are TRBV18 and TRBJ2-1, with D perhaps TRBD2 (5 bases). This CDR3 is built from 14 residues. Germline values: CDR1 KGHSH, CDR2 LQKENI. V was cut by 0 bases and J by 7 bases, with 10 bases left in between. CDR3 nucleotide sequence: TGTGCCAGCTCACCACCGAGGGCCCTTAATGAGCAGTTCTTC. This gives the protein CASSPPRALNEQFF.

This clonotype appeared many times. This chain links TRBV4-3 with TRBJ2-1, with 12 bases fitting TRBD2. The CDR3 length is 20 residues. J was trimmed by 0 bases and V by 0 bases; bases with no gene match: 9. Germline V gives CDR1 LGHNA, CDR2 YSLEER. The DNA for the CDR3 is TGCGCCAGCAGCCAAGAATTCCTAGCGGGAGGGCCAGGCTCCTACAATGAGCAGTTCTTC. Its translation is CASSQEFLAGGPGSYNEQFF.

This clonotype was counted at least ten times. The rearrangement uses TRBV13 and TRBJ2-7; 9 bases agree with TRBD2. With V trimmed by 4 bases and J by 1 base, 23 bases remained unmatched. Germline CDR1 is PRHDT and CDR2 is FYEKMQ (reference sequence). The CDR3 is 21 amino acids. CDR3 DNA sequence: TGTGCCAGCAGCTCTAATAGGGGCGAAGGAGTTAGCGGGAGAGTATCCTACGAGCAGTACTTC. Its protein is CASSSNRGEGVSGRVSYEQYF.

The table lists this clonotype with many counts. This chain connects TRBV7-2 to TRBJ2-1; 10 bases are shared with TRBD2. The CDR3 has 15 amino acids. Trimming cost V 2 bases and J 9 bases; bases outside gene matches: 7. Germline assignment: CDR1 SGHTA and CDR2 FQGNSA. CDR3 sequence reads: CASSLTASGSSEQFF. For the CDR3, the DNA is TGTGCCAGCAGCTTAACGGCTAGCGGGAGTAGTGAGCAGTTCTTC.

This sequence joins TRBV6-6 and TRBJ2-1; TRBD1 is a possible D gene (6 bases). Trimming took 5 bases from V and 1 from J, leaving 15 bases between them. The CDR3 has 16 amino acids. Germline assignment: CDR1 MNHNY and CDR2 SVGAGI (reference sequence). The CDR3 loop reads CASSPTGTGSYNEQFF. The CDR3 nucleotides read TGTGCCAGCAGTCCAACAGGGACCGGGTCCTACAATGAGCAGTTCTTC.

Concerning this clonotype itself: No DNA is shown, since the ends of the CDR3 on it are uncertain; the CDR3 is the one TCRdb lists. The chain recombines TRBV18 with TRBJ2-2. The CDR3 is 13 amino acids in total, end residues counted. Germline V lookup: CDR1 KGHSH, CDR2 LQKENI. The CDR3 sequence is CASSPATGELFFF.

This clonotype was recorded many times. The chain links TRBV20-1 to TRBJ2-5; 8 nucleotides agree with TRBD2. Germline values: CDR1 DFQATT, CDR2 SNEGSKA (reference sequence). J was trimmed by 4 bases and V by 2 bases; bases with no gene match: 6. The CDR3 spans 14 residues. As DNA, the CDR3 is TGCAGTGCTAGAAAGCGGGAGACCCGAGAGACCCAGTACTTC. Translation gives CSARKRETRETQYF.

This clonotype was detected ten times or more. This chain connects TRBV6-2 or TRBV6-3 to TRBJ2-1; D call uncertain. Trimming took off 3 bases at V and 9 bases at J, with 9 bases between the two ends. The CDR3 sequence is 12 residues long. Germline CDR1 MNHEY, CDR2 SVGEGT. In nucleotides, the CDR3 is TGTGCCAGCAGTTATGCTGGCGGTGAGCAGTTCTTC. Translating gives CASSYAGGEQFF.